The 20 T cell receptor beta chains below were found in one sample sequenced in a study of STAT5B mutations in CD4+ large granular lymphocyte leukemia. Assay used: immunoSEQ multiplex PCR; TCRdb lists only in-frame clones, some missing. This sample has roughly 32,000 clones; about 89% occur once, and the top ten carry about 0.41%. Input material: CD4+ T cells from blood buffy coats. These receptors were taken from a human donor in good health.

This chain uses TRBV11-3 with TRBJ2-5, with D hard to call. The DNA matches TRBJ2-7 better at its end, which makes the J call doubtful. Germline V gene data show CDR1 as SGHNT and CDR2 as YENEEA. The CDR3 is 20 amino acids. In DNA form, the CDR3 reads TGTGCCAGCAGCTTAAGGCTCCGGGCCTCCCCATCCCCCAGTTCCTACGAGCAGTACTTC. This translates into CASSLRLRASPSPSSYEQYF.

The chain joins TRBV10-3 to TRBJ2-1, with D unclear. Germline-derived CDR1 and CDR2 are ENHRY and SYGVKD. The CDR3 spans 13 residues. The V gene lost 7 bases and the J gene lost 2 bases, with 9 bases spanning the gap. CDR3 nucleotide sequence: TGTGCCATCAAAGCGCCGGCCTACAATGAGCAGTTCTTC. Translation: CAIKAPAYNEQFF.

CDR3 in DNA: TGTGCCAGTAGTAGCTACAGCGGTGGGGAGACCCAGTACTTC. It specifies CASSSYSGGETQYF. This sequence joins TRBV19 and TRBJ2-5; TRBD2 is a possible D gene (5 bases). The CDR3 has 14 amino acids. CDR1 is LNHDA, CDR2 SQIVND, per germline (reference sequence). V was trimmed by 4 bases and J by 5 bases, leaving 14 bases between them. The whole variable domain, remainder taken from reference TRBV19 and TRBJ2-5, is DGGITQSPKYLFRKEGQNVTLSCEQNLNHDAMYWYRQDPGQGLRLIYYSQIVNDFQKGDIAEGYSVSREKKESFPLTVTSAQKNPTAFYLCASSSYSGGETQYFGPGTRLLVL.

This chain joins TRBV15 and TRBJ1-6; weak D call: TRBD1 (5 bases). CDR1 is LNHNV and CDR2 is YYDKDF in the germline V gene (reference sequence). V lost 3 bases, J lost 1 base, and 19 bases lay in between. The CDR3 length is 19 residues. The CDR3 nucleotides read TGTGCCACCAGCAGGCCCCGTGGGGGGACGGCTTCCTATAATTCACCCCTCCACTTT. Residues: CATSRPRGGTASYNSPLHF.

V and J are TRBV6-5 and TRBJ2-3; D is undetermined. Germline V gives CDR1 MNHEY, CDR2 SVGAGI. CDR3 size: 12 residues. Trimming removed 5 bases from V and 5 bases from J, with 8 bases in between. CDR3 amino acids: CASSRTGDTQYF. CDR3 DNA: TGTGCCAGCAGTAGGACGGGAGATACGCAGTATTTT.

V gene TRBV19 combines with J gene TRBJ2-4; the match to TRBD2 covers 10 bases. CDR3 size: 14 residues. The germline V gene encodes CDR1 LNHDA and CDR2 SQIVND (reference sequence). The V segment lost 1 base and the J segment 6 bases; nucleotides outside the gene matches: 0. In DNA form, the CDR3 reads TGTGCCAGTAGTATAGGACTAGCGGGAAACATTCAGTACTTC. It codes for CASSIGLAGNIQYF.

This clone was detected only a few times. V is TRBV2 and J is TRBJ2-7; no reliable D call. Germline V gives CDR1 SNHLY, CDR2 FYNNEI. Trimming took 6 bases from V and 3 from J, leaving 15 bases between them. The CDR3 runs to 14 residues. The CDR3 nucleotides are TGTGCCAGCAGCCATTACGGCCAGAACTACGAGCAGTACTTC. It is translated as CASSHYGQNYEQYF. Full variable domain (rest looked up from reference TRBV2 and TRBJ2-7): EPEVTQTPSHQVTQMGQEVILRCVPISNHLYFYWYRQILGQKVEFLVSFYNNEISEKSEIFDDQFSVERPDGSNFTLKIRSTKLEDSAMYFCASSHYGQNYEQYFGPGTRLTVT.

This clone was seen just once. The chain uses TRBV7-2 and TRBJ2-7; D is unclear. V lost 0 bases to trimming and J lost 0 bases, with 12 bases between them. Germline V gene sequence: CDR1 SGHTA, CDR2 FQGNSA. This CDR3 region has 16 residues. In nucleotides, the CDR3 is TGTGCCAGCAGCTTAGCTTCGAATGTGGGCTCCTACGAGCAGTACTTC. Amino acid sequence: CASSLASNVGSYEQYF.

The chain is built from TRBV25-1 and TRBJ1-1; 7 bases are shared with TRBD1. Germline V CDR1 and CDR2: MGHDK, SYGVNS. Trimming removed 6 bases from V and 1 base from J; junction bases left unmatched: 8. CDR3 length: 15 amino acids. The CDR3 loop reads CASSLPGQPNTEAFF. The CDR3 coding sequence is TGTGCCAGCAGCTTACCGGGACAGCCGAACACTGAAGCTTTCTTT.

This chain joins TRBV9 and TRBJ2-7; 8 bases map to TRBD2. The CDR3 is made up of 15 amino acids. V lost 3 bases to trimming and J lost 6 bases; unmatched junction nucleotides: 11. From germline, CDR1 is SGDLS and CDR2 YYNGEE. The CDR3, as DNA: TGTGCCAGCAGCGCAAATCCGGGACTAGGAAGCGAGCAGTACTTC. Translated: CASSANPGLGSEQYF.

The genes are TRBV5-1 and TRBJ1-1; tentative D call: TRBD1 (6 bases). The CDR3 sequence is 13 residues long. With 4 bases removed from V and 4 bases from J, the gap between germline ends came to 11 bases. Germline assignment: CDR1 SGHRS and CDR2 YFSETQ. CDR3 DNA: TGCGCCAGCAGCGAAGGGACATCCACTGAAGCTTTCTTT. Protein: CASSEGTSTEAFF.

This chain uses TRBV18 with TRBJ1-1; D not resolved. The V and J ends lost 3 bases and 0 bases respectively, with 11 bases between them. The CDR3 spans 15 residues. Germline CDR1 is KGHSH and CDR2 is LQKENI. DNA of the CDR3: TGTGCCAGCTCACCTCTAGCGGAAATGAACACTGAAGCTTTCTTT. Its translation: CASSPLAEMNTEAFF.

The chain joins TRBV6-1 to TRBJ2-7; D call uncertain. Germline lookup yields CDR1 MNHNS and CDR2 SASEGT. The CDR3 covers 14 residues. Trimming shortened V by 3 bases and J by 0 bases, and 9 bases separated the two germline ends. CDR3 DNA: TGTGCCAGCAGTGACAGACGGAGCTCCTACGAGCAGTACTTC. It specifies CASSDRRSSYEQYF.

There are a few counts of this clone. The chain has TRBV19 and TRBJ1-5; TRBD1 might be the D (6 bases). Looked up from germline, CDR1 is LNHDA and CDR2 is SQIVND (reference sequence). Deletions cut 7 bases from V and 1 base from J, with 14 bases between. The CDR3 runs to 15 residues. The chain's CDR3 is CASKDGGQSNQPQHF. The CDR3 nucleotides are TGTGCCAGTAAGGACGGAGGACAGAGCAATCAGCCCCAGCATTTT.

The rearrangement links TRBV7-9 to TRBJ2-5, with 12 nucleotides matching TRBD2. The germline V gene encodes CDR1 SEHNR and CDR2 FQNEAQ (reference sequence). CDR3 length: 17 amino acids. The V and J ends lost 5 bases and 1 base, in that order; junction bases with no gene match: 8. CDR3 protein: CASSPRLAGELQETQYF. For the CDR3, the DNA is TGTGCCAGCAGCCCCCGACTAGCGGGAGAACTCCAAGAGACCCAGTACTTC.

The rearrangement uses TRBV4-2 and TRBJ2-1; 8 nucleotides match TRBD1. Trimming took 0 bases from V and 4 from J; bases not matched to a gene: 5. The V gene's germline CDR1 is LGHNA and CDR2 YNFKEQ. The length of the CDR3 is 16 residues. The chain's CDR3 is CASSQDWDRMYNEQFF. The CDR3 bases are TGTGCCAGCAGCCAAGATTGGGACAGGATGTACAATGAGCAGTTCTTC.

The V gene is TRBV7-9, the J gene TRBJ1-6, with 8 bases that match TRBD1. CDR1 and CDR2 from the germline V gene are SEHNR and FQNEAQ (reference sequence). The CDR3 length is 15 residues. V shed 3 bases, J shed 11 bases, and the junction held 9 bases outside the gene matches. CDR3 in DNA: TGTGCCAGCAGCTTCGGCGCAGGGGGCATTCCACCCCTCCACTTT. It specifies CASSFGAGGIPPLHF.

CDR3 in DNA: TGTGCCAGCAGCTTCGACATAAACACAGATACGCAGTATTTT. Its protein is CASSFDINTDTQYF. The chain joins TRBV7-2 to TRBJ2-3; D unclear. V dropped 3 bases and J dropped 2 bases, with 9 bases sitting between them. This CDR3 spans 14 amino acids. Germline values: CDR1 SGHTA, CDR2 FQGNSA.

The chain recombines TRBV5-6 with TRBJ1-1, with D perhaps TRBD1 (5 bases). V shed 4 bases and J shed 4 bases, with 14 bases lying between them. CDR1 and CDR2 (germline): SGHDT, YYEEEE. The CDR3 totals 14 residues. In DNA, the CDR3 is TGTGCCAGCAGCATTCAGGGTTCGGGCACTGAAGCTTTCTTT. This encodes CASSIQGSGTEAFF.

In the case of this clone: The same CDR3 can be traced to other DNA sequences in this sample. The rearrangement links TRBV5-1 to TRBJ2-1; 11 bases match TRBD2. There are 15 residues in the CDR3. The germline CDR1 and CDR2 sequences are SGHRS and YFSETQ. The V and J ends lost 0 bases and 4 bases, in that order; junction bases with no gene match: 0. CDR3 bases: TGCGCCAGCAGCTTGGGACTAGCGGGATACAATGAGCAGTTCTTC. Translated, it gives CASSLGLAGYNEQFF.